This T cell receptor beta chain was sequenced during a study of CD8 T cells in ankylosing spondylitis. Study-wide points: In ankylosing spondylitis blood, a motif of 7 to 9 highly homologous TCR beta variants appeared characteristic. The authors found the disease-linked clones to be CD8+ and relatively rare in peripheral blood.

The CDR3 is 12 residues long. Trimming left V 9 bases short and J 3 bases short, with 8 bases between. CDR1 is SGHTA and CDR2 is FQGNSA in the germline V gene. Molecular-barcoded quantitative 5'-RACE produced these TCR beta libraries. TCRdb reprocessed the 5' RACE reads via MiXCR and lists one record per CDR3 protein. Seen here are 500,000 to 550,000 distinct CDR3 sequences, roughly 13% observed once, and the top ten hold nearly 7%. A few counts support this clonotype. Its matching antigen is unknown. The sequenced sample consisted of blood, either unsorted or a sorted T cell fraction (not recorded which). The chain links TRBV7-2 to TRBJ2-2, with D unresolved. This receptor was identified in a male donor with ankylosing spondylitis. The CDR3, as DNA: TGTGCCAGTACCTGGGACACCGGGGAGCTGTTTTTT. This encodes CASTWDTGELFF.